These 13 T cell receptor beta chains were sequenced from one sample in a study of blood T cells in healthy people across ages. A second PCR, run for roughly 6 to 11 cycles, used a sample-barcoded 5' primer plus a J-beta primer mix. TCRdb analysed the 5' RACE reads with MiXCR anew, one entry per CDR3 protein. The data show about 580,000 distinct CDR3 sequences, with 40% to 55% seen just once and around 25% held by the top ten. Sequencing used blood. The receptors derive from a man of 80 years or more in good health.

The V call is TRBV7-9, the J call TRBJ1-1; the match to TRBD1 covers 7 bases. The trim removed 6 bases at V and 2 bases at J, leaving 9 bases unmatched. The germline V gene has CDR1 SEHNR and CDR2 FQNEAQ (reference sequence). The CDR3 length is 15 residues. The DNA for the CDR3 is TGTGCCAGCAGTTTACGGACAGGCCAAAACACTGAAGCTTTCTTT. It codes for CASSLRTGQNTEAFF.

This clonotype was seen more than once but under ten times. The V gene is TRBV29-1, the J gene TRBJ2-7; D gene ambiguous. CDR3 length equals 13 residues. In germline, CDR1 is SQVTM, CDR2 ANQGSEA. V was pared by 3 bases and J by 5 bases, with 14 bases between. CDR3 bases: TGCAGCGTTGATGGACGTCAAAGTGACGAGCAGTACTTC. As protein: CSVDGRQSDEQYF.

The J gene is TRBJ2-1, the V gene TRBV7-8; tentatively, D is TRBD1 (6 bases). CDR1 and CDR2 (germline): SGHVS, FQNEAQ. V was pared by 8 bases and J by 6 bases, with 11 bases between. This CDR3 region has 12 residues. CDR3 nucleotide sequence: TGTGCCAGCGGTACACAGGGCAATGAGCAGTTCTTC. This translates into CASGTQGNEQFF.

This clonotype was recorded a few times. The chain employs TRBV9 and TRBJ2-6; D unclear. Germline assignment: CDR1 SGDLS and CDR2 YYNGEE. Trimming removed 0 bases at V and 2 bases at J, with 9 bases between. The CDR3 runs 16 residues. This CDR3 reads CASSVGSRAGANVLTF. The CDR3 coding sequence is TGTGCCAGCAGCGTAGGTAGCCGAGCTGGGGCCAACGTCCTGACTTTC.

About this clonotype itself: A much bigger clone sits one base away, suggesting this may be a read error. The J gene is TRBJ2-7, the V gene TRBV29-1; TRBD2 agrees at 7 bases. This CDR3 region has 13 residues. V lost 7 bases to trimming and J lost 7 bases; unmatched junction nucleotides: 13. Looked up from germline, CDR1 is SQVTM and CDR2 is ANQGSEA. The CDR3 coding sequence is TGCAGCGCCGGACTAGTGGGTGACAATGAGCAGTACTTC. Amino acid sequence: CSAGLVGDNEQYF.

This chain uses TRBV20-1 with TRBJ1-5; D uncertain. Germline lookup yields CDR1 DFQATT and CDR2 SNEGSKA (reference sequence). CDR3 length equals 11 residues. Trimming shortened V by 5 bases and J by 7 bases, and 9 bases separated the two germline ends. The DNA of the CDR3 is TGCAGTGCTCCCCTGGGCCAGCCCCAGCATTTT. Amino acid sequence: CSAPLGQPQHF.

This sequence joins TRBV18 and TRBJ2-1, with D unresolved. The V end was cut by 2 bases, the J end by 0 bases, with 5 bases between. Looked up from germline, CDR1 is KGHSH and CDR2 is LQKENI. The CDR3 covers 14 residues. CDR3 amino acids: CASSPSLSYNEQFF. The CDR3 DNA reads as TGTGCCAGCTCACCAAGTCTCTCCTACAATGAGCAGTTCTTC.

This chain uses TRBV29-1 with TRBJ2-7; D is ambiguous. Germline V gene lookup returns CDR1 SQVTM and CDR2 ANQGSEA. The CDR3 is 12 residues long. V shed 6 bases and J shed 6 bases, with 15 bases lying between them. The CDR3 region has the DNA TGCAGCGTAAGGGTCAGACCAAGCGAGCAGTACTTC. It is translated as CSVRVRPSEQYF.

The CDR3 DNA sequence: TGTGCCAGCAAACCGGGGGCCAGGAACACTGAAGCTTTCTTT. As protein: CASKPGARNTEAFF. The rearrangement joins TRBV28 to TRBJ1-1; D perhaps matches TRBD1 (6 bases). This CDR3 comprises 14 residues. Germline V gives CDR1 MDHEN, CDR2 SYDVKM. V lost 7 bases and J 1 base, leaving 13 bases between the germline ends. Filled out from reference TRBV28 and TRBJ1-1, the complete variable domain reads DVKVTQSSRYLVKRTGEKVFLECVQDMDHENMFWYRQDPGLGLRLIYFSYDVKMKEKGDIPEGYSVSREKKERFSLILESASTNQTSMYLCASKPGARNTEAFFGQGTRLTVV.

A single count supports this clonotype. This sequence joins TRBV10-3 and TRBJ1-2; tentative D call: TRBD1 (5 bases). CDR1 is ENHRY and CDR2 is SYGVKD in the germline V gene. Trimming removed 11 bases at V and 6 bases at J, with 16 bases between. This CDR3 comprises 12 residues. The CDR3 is CASGATNNGYTF. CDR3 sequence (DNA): TGTGCCTCCGGGGCAACAAACAATGGCTACACCTTC.

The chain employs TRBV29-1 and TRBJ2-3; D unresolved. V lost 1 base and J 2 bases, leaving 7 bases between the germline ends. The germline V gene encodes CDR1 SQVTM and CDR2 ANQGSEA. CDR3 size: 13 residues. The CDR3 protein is CSVEVQSTDTQYF. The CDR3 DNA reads TGCAGCGTTGAAGTACAGTCCACAGATACGCAGTATTTT.

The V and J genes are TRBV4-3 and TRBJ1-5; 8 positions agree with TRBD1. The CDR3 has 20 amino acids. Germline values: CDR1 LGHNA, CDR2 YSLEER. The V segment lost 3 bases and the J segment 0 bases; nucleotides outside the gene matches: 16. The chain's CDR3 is CASSHRTGSFKGYSNQPQHF. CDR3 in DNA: TGCGCCAGCAGCCACCGGACAGGGTCGTTTAAGGGGTATAGCAATCAGCCCCAGCATTTT.

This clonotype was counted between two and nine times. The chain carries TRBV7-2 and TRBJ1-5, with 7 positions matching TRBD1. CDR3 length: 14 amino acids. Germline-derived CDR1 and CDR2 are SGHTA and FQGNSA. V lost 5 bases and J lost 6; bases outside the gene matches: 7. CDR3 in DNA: TGTGCCAGCAGCGCAGGGGGTGCTGGTCAGCCCCAGCATTTT. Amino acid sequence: CASSAGGAGQPQHF. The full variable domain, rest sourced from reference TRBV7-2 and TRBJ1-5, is GAGVSQSPSNKVTEKGKDVELRCDPISGHTALYWYRQSLGQGLEFLIYFQGNSAPDKSGLPSDRFSAERTGGSVSTLTIQRTQQEDSAVYLCASSAGGAGQPQHFGDGTRLSIL.